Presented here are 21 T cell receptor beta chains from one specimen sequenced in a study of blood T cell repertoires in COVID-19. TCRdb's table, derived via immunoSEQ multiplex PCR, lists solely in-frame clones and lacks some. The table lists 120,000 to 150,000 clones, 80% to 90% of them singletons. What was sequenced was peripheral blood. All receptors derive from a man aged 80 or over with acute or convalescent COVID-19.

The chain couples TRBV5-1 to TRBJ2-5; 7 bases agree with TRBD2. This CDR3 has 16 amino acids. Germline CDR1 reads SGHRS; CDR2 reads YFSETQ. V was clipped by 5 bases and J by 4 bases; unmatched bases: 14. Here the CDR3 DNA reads TGCGCCAGCAGTTCGAACCCGGGGGGAGTAGGAGAGACCCAGTACTTC. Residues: CASSSNPGGVGETQYF.

The CDR3: CASLTPRLLNYGYTF. In nucleotides, the CDR3 is TGTGCCAGCCTAACTCCACGTCTACTTAACTATGGCTACACCTTC. The rearrangement uses TRBV6-5 and TRBJ1-2; D not resolved. Germline CDR1 reads MNHEY; CDR2 reads SVGAGI. V lost 8 bases and J 1 base, leaving 17 bases between the germline ends. This CDR3 region has 15 residues.

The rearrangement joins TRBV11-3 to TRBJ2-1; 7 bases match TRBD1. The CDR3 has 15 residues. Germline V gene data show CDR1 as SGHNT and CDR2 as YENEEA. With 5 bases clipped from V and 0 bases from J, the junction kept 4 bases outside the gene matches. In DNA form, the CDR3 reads TGTGCCAGCAGCCGACAGGGCGACTCCTACAATGAGCAGTTCTTC. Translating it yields CASSRQGDSYNEQFF.

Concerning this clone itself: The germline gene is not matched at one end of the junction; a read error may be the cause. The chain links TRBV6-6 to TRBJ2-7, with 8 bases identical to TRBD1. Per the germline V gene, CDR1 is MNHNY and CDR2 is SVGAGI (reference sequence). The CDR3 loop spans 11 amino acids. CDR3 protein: CASSDGTGVGF. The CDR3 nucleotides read TGTGCCAGCAGTGACGGGACAGGTGTCGGCTTC.

The CDR3 loop reads CASSLSGGNQPQHF. In DNA form, the CDR3 reads TGTGCCAGCAGCTTATCGGGGGGCAATCAGCCCCAGCATTTT. The chain links TRBV7-2 to TRBJ1-5, with D perhaps TRBD1 (5 bases). The germline V gene encodes CDR1 SGHTA and CDR2 FQGNSA. The CDR3 is made up of 14 amino acids. The V end was cut by 2 bases, the J end by 2 bases, with 7 bases between.

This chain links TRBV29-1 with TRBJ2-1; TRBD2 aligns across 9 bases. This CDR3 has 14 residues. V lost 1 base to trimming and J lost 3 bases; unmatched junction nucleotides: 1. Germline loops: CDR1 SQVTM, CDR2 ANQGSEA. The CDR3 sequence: CSVEGTSVYNEQFF. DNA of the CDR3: TGCAGCGTTGAAGGGACTAGCGTCTACAATGAGCAGTTCTTC.

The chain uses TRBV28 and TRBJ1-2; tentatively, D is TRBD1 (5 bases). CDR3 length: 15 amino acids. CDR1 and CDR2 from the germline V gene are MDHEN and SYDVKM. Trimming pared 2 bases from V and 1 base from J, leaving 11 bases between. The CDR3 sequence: CASSLLDSYNYGYTF. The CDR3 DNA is TGTGCCAGCAGTTTACTAGACAGCTATAACTATGGCTACACCTTC.

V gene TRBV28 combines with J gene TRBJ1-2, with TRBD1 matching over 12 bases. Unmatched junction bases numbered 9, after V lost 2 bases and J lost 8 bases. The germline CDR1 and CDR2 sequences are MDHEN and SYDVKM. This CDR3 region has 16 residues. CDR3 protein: CASSLRAGTGGGGYTF. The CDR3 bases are TGTGCCAGCAGTTTAAGGGCGGGGACAGGGGGCGGCGGCTACACCTTC.

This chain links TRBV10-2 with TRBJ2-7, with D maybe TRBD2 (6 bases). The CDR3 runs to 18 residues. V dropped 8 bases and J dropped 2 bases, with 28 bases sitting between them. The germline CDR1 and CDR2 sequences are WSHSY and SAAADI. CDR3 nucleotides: TGCGCCAGCCAGCTGGGGGGTAGGGGCGCGGGAAGGGCCTACGAGCAGTACTTC. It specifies CASQLGGRGAGRAYEQYF.

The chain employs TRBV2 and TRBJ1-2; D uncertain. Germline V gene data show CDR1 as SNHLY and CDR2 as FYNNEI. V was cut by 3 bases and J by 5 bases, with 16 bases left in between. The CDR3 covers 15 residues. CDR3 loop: CASSEAALAGYGYTF. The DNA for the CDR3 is TGTGCCAGCAGTGAGGCGGCCCTAGCTGGGTATGGCTACACCTTC.

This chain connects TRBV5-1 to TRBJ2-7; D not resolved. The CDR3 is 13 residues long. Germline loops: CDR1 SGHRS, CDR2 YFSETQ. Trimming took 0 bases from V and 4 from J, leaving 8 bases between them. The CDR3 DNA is TGCGCCAGCAGCTTGGACTCTCGTTACGAGCAGTACTTC. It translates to CASSLDSRYEQYF.

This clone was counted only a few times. The CDR3 region is CASSEGSGGNGYTF. In DNA form, the CDR3 reads TGTGCCAGCAGTGAAGGTTCAGGGGGCAACGGCTACACCTTC. The V call is TRBV6-1, the J call TRBJ1-2; 8 bases align to TRBD1. The V gene end was trimmed by 1 base and the J gene end by 8 bases; junction bases not matched to a gene: 6. The CDR3 runs 14 residues. Germline V gene data show CDR1 as MNHNS and CDR2 as SASEGT.

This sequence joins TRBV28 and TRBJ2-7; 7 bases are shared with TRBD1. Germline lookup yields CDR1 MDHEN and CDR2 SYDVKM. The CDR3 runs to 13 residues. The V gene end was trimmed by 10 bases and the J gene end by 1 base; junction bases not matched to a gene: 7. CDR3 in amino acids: CATEPGQSYEQYF. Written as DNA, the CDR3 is TGTGCCACCGAACCGGGACAGTCCTACGAGCAGTACTTC.

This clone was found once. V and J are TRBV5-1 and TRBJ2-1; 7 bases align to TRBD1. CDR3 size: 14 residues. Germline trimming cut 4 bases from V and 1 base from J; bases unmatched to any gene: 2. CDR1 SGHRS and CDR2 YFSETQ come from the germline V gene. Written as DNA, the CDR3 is TGCGCCAGCAGCCGGGACAGTTCCTACAATGAGCAGTTCTTC. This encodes CASSRDSSYNEQFF.

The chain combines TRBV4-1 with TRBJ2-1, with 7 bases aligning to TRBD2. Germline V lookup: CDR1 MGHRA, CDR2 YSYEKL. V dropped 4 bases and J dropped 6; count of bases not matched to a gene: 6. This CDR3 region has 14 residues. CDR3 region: CASSPLTSFNEQFF. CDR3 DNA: TGCGCCAGCAGCCCGTTGACTAGCTTCAATGAGCAGTTCTTC.

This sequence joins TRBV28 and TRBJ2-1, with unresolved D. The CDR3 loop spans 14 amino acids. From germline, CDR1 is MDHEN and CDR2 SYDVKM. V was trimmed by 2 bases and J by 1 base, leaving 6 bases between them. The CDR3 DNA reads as TGTGCCAGCAGTTTAGAGTTTTCCTACAATGAGCAGTTCTTC. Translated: CASSLEFSYNEQFF.

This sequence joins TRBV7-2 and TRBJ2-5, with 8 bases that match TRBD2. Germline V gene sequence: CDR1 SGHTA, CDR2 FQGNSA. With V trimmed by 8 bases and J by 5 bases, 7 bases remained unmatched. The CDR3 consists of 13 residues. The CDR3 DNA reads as TGTGCCAGCTGTCGGGGGGGCCTTGAGACCCAGTACTTC. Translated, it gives CASCRGGLETQYF. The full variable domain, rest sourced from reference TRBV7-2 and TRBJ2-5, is GAGVSQSPSNKVTEKGKDVELRCDPISGHTALYWYRQSLGQGLEFLIYFQGNSAPDKSGLPSDRFSAERTGGSVSTLTIQRTQQEDSAVYLCASCRGGLETQYFGPGTRLLVL.

The CDR3 DNA reads TGCGCCAGCAGGCCGGGACAGGGAAGCTACGAGCAGTACTTC. Amino acid sequence: CASRPGQGSYEQYF. V gene TRBV5-1 combines with J gene TRBJ2-7, with 9 bases aligning to TRBD1. Germline V gene sequence: CDR1 SGHRS, CDR2 YFSETQ. The V and J ends lost 5 bases and 3 bases, in that order; junction bases with no gene match: 6. The CDR3 contains 14 residues.

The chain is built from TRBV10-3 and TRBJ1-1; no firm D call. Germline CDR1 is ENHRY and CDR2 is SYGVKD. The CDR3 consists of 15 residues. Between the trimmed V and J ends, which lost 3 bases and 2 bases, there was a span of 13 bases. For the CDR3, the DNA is TGTGCCATCAGTGATGAGTTCCGCTCCAACACTGAAGCTTTCTTT. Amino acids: CAISDEFRSNTEAFF.

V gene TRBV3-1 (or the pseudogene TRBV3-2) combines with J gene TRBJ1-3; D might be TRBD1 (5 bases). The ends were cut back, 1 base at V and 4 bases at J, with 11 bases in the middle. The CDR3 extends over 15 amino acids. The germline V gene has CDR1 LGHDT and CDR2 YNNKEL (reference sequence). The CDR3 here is CASSQVGGSGNTIYF. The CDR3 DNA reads TGTGCCAGCAGCCAAGTGGGGGGATCCGGAAACACCATATATTTT.

CDR3 sequence reads: CASSGRGGFYYGYTF. The CDR3 coding sequence is TGTGCCAGCAGCGGAAGGGGGGGTTTCTACTATGGCTACACCTTC. The chain links TRBV11-2 to TRBJ1-2; D is perhaps TRBD1 (6 bases). This CDR3 has 15 amino acids. Germline V lookup: CDR1 SGHAT, CDR2 FQNNGV. Trimming shortened V by 5 bases and J by 3 bases, and 16 bases separated the two germline ends.